One T cell receptor (beta chain) is described in this entry. This clonotype was seen a few times. The antigen it recognizes is unknown. Per-base qualities were not stored, and no clone one base away is much larger. The germline V gene provides CDR1 LGHNA and CDR2 YNFKEQ. V loses 3 bases, J loses 9 bases, and the germline ends lie 17 bases apart. The CDR3 spans 15 residues, from the cysteine through the phenylalanine. The retained sequence is limited to the CDR3, 45 bases, with the frame set at the first base. This sample was taken from a study of T cell repertoires in cytomegalovirus infection (dated by TCRdb to the late 2010s). For the wider study: Donor HLA type was relevant to the analysis, because carriage of CMV infection together with the matching HLA type was indicated by public TCR beta signatures.

Here is what the overall study found, with its caveats: Cumulative frequency of public TCR beta family members discriminated carriers of CMV infection plus the relevant HLA type in this cohort and an independent approximately 350-donor cohort. The ex vivo response was dominated by HLA-C-restricted CMV-specific TCR beta clonotypes, which also provided the single most frequent clonotype in two of eight donors.

Sequenced using an Illumina HiSeq 1500. TCRdb ran its own pipeline on the public reads, namely fastp trimming at Q25 and MiXCR clone calling, and kept in-frame beta chains. Every distinct CDR3 protein forms one entry, paired with its most common genes and DNA. The sample contains about 600,000 distinct CDR3 sequences, about 24% of them found a single time. Of the sample, approximately 8.2% is held by the ten largest clones. Sequencing input: CD8+ T cells from PBMCs. The TCR was taken from a human donor in good health (CMV status not recorded). Some clones in this sample may be carry-over from other donors' samples. Here the chain combines TRBV4-2 and TRBJ2-2, with TRBD2 as a weak D call on 7 bases. Here is the DNA: TGTGCCAGCAGCCACAACAGGGAGGGCCACCGGGAGCTGTTTTTT. Its protein reads: CASSHNREGHRELFF.